Shown below are 2 T cell receptor beta chains from a single sample sequenced in a study of blood T cell repertoires in COVID-19. Produced via immunoSEQ multiplex PCR; TCRdb's table is partial and in-frame only. The sample has approximately 300,000 clones, about 86% seen once; the top ten hold 1% to 1.5%. Sequenced: peripheral blood. The receptors derive from a woman in her 50s with acute or convalescent COVID-19.

The sample holds a few counts of this clone. The rearrangement links TRBV5-6 to TRBJ2-3, with D possibly TRBD1 on 5 matching bases. CDR3 length: 14 residues. Germline V lookup: CDR1 SGHDT, CDR2 YYEEEE. Trimming left V 4 bases short and J 1 base short, with 10 bases between. The CDR3 reads CASSPQGGTDTQYF. In nucleotides, the CDR3 is TGTGCCAGCAGCCCCCAAGGGGGCACAGATACGCAGTATTTT.

The rearrangement uses TRBV5-1 and TRBJ1-1; unclear D gene. The CDR3 extends over 14 amino acids. CDR1 is SGHRS, CDR2 YFSETQ, per germline. V shed 0 bases and J shed 6 bases, with 12 bases lying between them. This CDR3 reads CASSLGQIWAEAFF. DNA of the CDR3: TGCGCCAGCAGCTTGGGACAAATTTGGGCTGAAGCTTTCTTT.